These T cell receptor beta chains were read from a single sample in a study of immune evolution from preneoplasia to lung adenocarcinoma. The assay was immunoSEQ multiplex PCR, and TCRdb's table has in-frame clones only and misses some. The data show roughly 6,200 clones, with more than 65% seen just once and 6.3% held by the top ten. The sample taken for sequencing was FFPE minimally invasive lung adenocarcinoma tissue. The receptors were sampled from a person aged 50 to 70 with lung adenocarcinoma. The CDR3 runs from the conserved cysteine through the conserved F or W. The D gene is left open where the match is weak. Clone size appears in some rows only: once, few, many, or a class for an expanded clone.

V gene,J gene,D gene,clone size,CDR3 DNA,CDR3 protein
TRBV6-6,TRBJ2-1,NA,once,TGTGCCAGCAGCCCCCAGGGAGCGAGAATTAGTGAGCAGTTCTTC,CASSPQGARISEQFF
TRBV5-1,TRBJ1-1,NA,NA,TGCGCCAGCAGCGTGACCCTGAACACTGAAGCTTTCTTT,CASSVTLNTEAFF
TRBV2,TRBJ1-1,NA,NA,TGTGCCAGCAGTGAAAATGAGGACGGAAACACTGAAGCTTTCTTT,CASSENEDGNTEAFF
TRBV28,TRBJ2-7,NA,NA,TGTGCCAGCAGTATTCGGCAATCTCGATACGAGCAGTACTTC,CASSIRQSRYEQYF
TRBV25-1,TRBJ2-7,NA,NA,TGTGCCAGCAGTGAGGTAGCGGAATCCTACGAGCAGTACTTC,CASSEVAESYEQYF
TRBV27,TRBJ1-6,NA,NA,TGTGCCAGCAGTTTGGATTATAATTCACCCCTCCACTTT,CASSLDYNSPLHF
TRBV7-3,TRBJ2-5,NA,NA,TGTGCCAGCAGCTTATTGTGGGGAGAGACCCAGTACTTC,CASSLLWGETQYF
TRBV7-7,TRBJ2-5,TRBD2,once,TGTGCCAGCAGCTGGGGGGGAGGCCAAGAGACCCAGTACTTC,CASSWGGGQETQYF
TRBV2,TRBJ1-4,NA,NA,TGTGCCAGCAGCCCCGGCAGGGTAGGAGAAAAACTGTTTTTT,CASSPGRVGEKLFF
TRBV9,TRBJ2-5,TRBD2,once,TGTGCCAGCAGCGTCTTCGGGGGGGAAGAGACCCAGTACTTC,CASSVFGGEETQYF
TRBV18,TRBJ2-7,TRBD1,NA,TGTGCCAGCTCACCTGGACAGGATTCCTACGAGCAGTACTTC,CASSPGQDSYEQYF
TRBV30,TRBJ2-7,TRBD2,once,TGTGCCTGGAGGTTCAAGCGGGAGGGCCGGGAGCAGTACTTC,CAWRFKREGREQYF
TRBV6-4,TRBJ1-5,NA,NA,TGTGCCAGCAGTGACGGAGGAGGGTGTAGCAATCAGCCCCAGCATTTT,CASSDGGGCSNQPQHF
TRBV28,TRBJ2-7,NA,NA,TGTGCCAGCAGTTTGCTTGGGACTGGGTCCTACGAGCAGTACTTC,CASSLLGTGSYEQYF
TRBV7-2,TRBJ1-1,NA,NA,TGTGCCAGCAGCTTAGACCCAGGAGGCTCTTGGGGTGAAGCTTTCTTT,CASSLDPGGSWGEAFF
TRBV7-8,TRBJ1-4,TRBD1,NA,TGTGCCAGCAGCCCGAGGGACAGCGCAACTAATGAAAAACTGTTTTTT,CASSPRDSATNEKLFF
TRBV6-5,TRBJ2-5,NA,NA,TGTGCCAGCAGTTACAAGGGCAGAAAACTAGAGACCCAGTACTTC,CASSYKGRKLETQYF
TRBV18,TRBJ1-5,NA,NA,TGTGCCAGCTCACCAGGTTACAATCAGCCCCAGCATTTT,CASSPGYNQPQHF
TRBV5-5,TRBJ1-1,NA,NA,TGTGCCAGCAGCCACCCCCTCGGGGAGGGCACTGAAGCTTTCTTT,CASSHPLGEGTEAFF
TRBV7-2,TRBJ2-5,NA,NA,TGTGCCAGCACCAAAGGAAACTCCCGAGAGACCCAGTACTTC,CASTKGNSRETQYF
TRBV5-1,TRBJ2-3,NA,once,TGCGCCAGCAGCTTGGTACGGGACGGGAGCACAGATACGCAGTATTTT,CASSLVRDGSTDTQYF
TRBV30,TRBJ2-3,TRBD2,NA,TGTGCCTGGAGTGGGAGCGGGGGGGCCGTCGATACGCAGTATTTT,CAWSGSGGAVDTQYF
TRBV10-3,TRBJ2-7,NA,NA,TGTGCCATCAGTGTACCCGCTAAGTACGAGCAGTACTTC,CAISVPAKYEQYF
TRBV25-1,TRBJ2-3,NA,NA,TGTGCCAGCAGTGAATCGGCGGGGAGCACAGATACGCAGTATTTT,CASSESAGSTDTQYF
TRBV18,TRBJ2-2,NA,few,TGTGCCAGCTCACCTCCTCGACAGATCGGGGAGCTGTTTTTT,CASSPPRQIGELFF
TRBV4-1,TRBJ2-7,TRBD1,NA,TGCGCCAGCAGGTCCACAGGGGGCTACGAGCAGTACTTC,CASRSTGGYEQYF
TRBV29-1,TRBJ1-1,NA,once,TGCAGCGTTCAGGACGGGAACACTGAAGCTTTCTTT,CSVQDGNTEAFF
TRBV29-1,TRBJ1-4,NA,NA,TGCAGCGTTTCCCTGGACCCAGCAACTAATGAAAAACTGTTTTTT,CSVSLDPATNEKLFF
TRBV7-3,TRBJ2-3,NA,NA,TGTGCCAGCAGCCTTCAGGGTAACACAGATACGCAGTATTTT,CASSLQGNTDTQYF
TRBV9,TRBJ2-3,NA,NA,TGTGCCAGCAGCGTAGAGGGCAGGGCCGGCACAGATACGCAGTATTTT,CASSVEGRAGTDTQYF
TRBV7-8,TRBJ2-7,NA,large,TGTGCCAGCAGCCTTGCGTCGCCCGAGCAGTACTTC,CASSLASPEQYF
TRBV27,TRBJ2-3,NA,NA,TGTGCCAGCAGTTCATGGGCGAGAAGCACAGATACGCAGTATTTT,CASSSWARSTDTQYF
TRBV5-5,TRBJ2-1,NA,NA,TGTGCCAGCAGCTTGGGGGGGTGGACGACGTTCGATGAGCAGTTCTTC,CASSLGGWTTFDEQFF
TRBV6-1,TRBJ1-5,TRBD1,NA,TGTGCCAGCAGTGAAGTTGAGGGGGCCGATCAGCCCCAGCATTTT,CASSEVEGADQPQHF
TRBV18,TRBJ1-1,NA,NA,TGTGCCAACTCACCCGCAGAGGGGACGACTGAAGCTTTCTTT,CANSPAEGTTEAFF
TRBV27,TRBJ2-1,TRBD2,NA,TGTGCCAGCAGTTTATCTAGCGGGGGGCTCCATGAGCAGTTCTTC,CASSLSSGGLHEQFF
TRBV7-3,TRBJ2-3,TRBD2,NA,TGTGCCAGCAGCCGTGCACTAGGGGGACTAGCGGGGGATGCAGATACGCAGTATTTT,CASSRALGGLAGDADTQYF
TRBV29-1,TRBJ2-7,NA,NA,TGCAGCGTTGGTTGGTCGGGGCAGGGAATCGCCTACGAGCAGTACTTC,CSVGWSGQGIAYEQYF
TRBV10-3,TRBJ1-3,TRBD1,NA,TGTGCCATCAGTGATTGGGGGGACAGCGGAAACACCATATATTTT,CAISDWGDSGNTIYF
TRBV28,TRBJ2-7,TRBD2,NA,TGTGCCAGTCGACTAGCGGGAGATGTGGGCGAGCAGTACTTC,CASRLAGDVGEQYF
TRBV30,TRBJ2-3,TRBD2,once,TGTGCCTGGAATAGCGGGGGGGGCACAGATACGCAGTATTTT,CAWNSGGGTDTQYF
TRBV30,TRBJ2-2,TRBD1,NA,TGTGCCTGGAGCCTCGGGACAGACACCGGGGAGCTGTTTTTT,CAWSLGTDTGELFF
TRBV6-1,TRBJ1-6,NA,NA,TGTGCCAGCAGCCCTGGGACCGAATATTCACCCCTCCACTTT,CASSPGTEYSPLHF
TRBV11-1,TRBJ2-1,TRBD2,NA,TGTGCCAGCAGCTTAGCGTTTCGGGGGGGCGCCTACAATGAGCAGTTCTTC,CASSLAFRGGAYNEQFF
TRBV2,TRBJ2-1,NA,NA,TGTGCCAGCAAGGCCAGGGGCTATGAGCAGTTCTTC,CASKARGYEQFF
TRBV7-2,TRBJ1-2,NA,once,TGTGCCAGCAGCTTAGTCAGGGTTGGGGGGACTGGCTACACCTTC,CASSLVRVGGTGYTF
TRBV13,TRBJ1-6,NA,NA,TGTGCCAGCAGCCGGGAACAGGTTGACTCACCCCTCCACTTT,CASSREQVDSPLHF
TRBV18,TRBJ2-1,NA,NA,TGTGCCAGCTCACTTGACTTCCTCTTTGGGCAGTTCTTC,CASSLDFLFGQFF
TRBV27,TRBJ2-7,NA,NA,TGTGCCAGCAGTTTATCTCGGGTTGGGAACGAGCAGTACTTC,CASSLSRVGNEQYF
TRBV29-1,TRBJ2-7,TRBD2,once,TGCAGCGCCTCTAGCGGGTTCAGCTACGAGCAGTACTTC,CSASSGFSYEQYF
TRBV6-4,TRBJ1-1,NA,NA,TGTGCCAGCAGTGTGGATGGGGGACGAACTGAAGCTTTCTTT,CASSVDGGRTEAFF
TRBV7-2,TRBJ2-5,NA,NA,TGTGCCAGCAGCTTAGGGGAATTGGAGACCCAGTACTTC,CASSLGELETQYF
TRBV7-9,TRBJ2-3,TRBD2,NA,TGTGCCAGCAGCTTAGTGGGGGGGAGCACAGATACGCAGTATTTT,CASSLVGGSTDTQYF
TRBV7-2,TRBJ1-4,NA,NA,TGTGCCAGCAGCCGGGGGAGAAATGAAAAACTGTTTTTT,CASSRGRNEKLFF
TRBV19,TRBJ2-1,TRBD1,NA,TGTGCCAGTAGTACCTGGGACAGGGAGGGCAATGAGCAGTTCTTC,CASSTWDREGNEQFF
TRBV5-1,TRBJ2-3,NA,NA,TGCGCCAGCAGCCCGGGTTTATCAGATACGCAGTATTTT,CASSPGLSDTQYF